Following are 9 T cell receptor beta chains from one sample sequenced in a study of blood T cell repertoires in COVID-19. Measured with immunoSEQ multiplex PCR; TCRdb has only the in-frame clones, and not every one. This table has fewer than 500,000 clones, about nine tenths appearing once. Material: PBMCs or T cells enriched from blood (not recorded which). The receptors originated from a woman under 30 who had recovered from COVID-19.

Remarks on this clone: The junction shows a germline mismatch at one end, possibly a read error. The chain combines TRBV20-1 with TRBJ2-5, with a possible D match to TRBD2 (5 bases). Germline V gives CDR1 DFQATT, CDR2 SNEGSKA (reference sequence). The CDR3 extends over 11 amino acids. The CDR3 DNA sequence: TGCAGTGCTGCACGAGGAGCGGTCTTGGACTTC. Amino acids: CSAARGAVLDF.

Only one count was recorded for this clone. V gene TRBV7-9 combines with J gene TRBJ1-2; TRBD1 is a possible D gene (6 bases). CDR1 is SEHNR, CDR2 FQNEAQ, per germline (reference sequence). The V end lost 5 bases, the J end lost 8 bases, and 15 bases lay between the germline ends. The CDR3 consists of 13 residues. The CDR3 sequence is CASSPDSHRGYTF. The CDR3 region has the DNA TGTGCCAGCAGCCCGGACAGCCACCGGGGCTACACCTTC.

This clone is a singleton in its sample. The chain uses TRBV11-2 and TRBJ1-2, with TRBD1 matching 8 bases. Trimming took 4 bases from V and 14 from J; bases not matched to a gene: 18. Germline values: CDR1 SGHAT, CDR2 FQNNGV. This CDR3 contains 15 residues. This chain's CDR3 is CASSSLRGPNRQDTF. CDR3 sequence (DNA): TGTGCCAGCAGCTCCCTCAGGGGGCCAAACCGACAGGATACCTTC.

This sequence joins TRBV5-4 and TRBJ1-5; 8 bases align to TRBD1. The length of the CDR3 is 15 residues. The germline V gene encodes CDR1 SGHNT and CDR2 YYREEE (reference sequence). With 2 bases clipped from V and 5 bases from J, the junction kept 6 bases outside the gene matches. The CDR3 coding sequence is TGTGCCAGCAGCTTTAACGGACAGGGCTATCAGCCCCAGCATTTT. This encodes CASSFNGQGYQPQHF.

V gene TRBV7-9 combines with J gene TRBJ1-1, with D perhaps matching TRBD1 (6 bases). CDR3 length equals 11 residues. V dropped 6 bases and J dropped 7 bases, with 9 bases sitting between them. The germline gives CDR1 SEHNR, CDR2 FQNEAQ (reference sequence). The CDR3 nucleotides read TGTGCCAGCAGAGGACAGCTTGAAGCTTTCTTT. Translating gives CASRGQLEAFF.

The gene calls are TRBV7-3 and TRBJ2-1; D may be TRBD2 (6 bases). Trimming pared 5 bases from V and 10 bases from J, leaving 18 bases between. Germline V gene lookup returns CDR1 SGHTA and CDR2 FQGTGA. This CDR3 is 14 amino acids long. CDR3 sequence (DNA): TGTGCCAGCAGCCCCTCTGAGGGACTCGGGGAGCAGTTCTTC. It is translated as CASSPSEGLGEQFF.

This chain connects TRBV7-9 to TRBJ1-1; D gene unclear. Germline lookup yields CDR1 SEHNR and CDR2 FQNEAQ (reference sequence). The CDR3 covers 14 residues. The ends were cut back, 1 base at V and 4 bases at J, with 10 bases in the middle. In DNA form, the CDR3 reads TGTGCCAGCAGCTTAGAAATAACCGGCACTGAAGCTTTCTTT. It is translated as CASSLEITGTEAFF.

The rearrangement links TRBV28 to TRBJ1-4, with 9 positions matching TRBD1. Germline lookup yields CDR1 MDHEN and CDR2 SYDVKM. The CDR3 is 15 residues long. J lost 5 bases, V lost 3 bases, and 4 bases had no gene match. The CDR3 DNA sequence: TGTGCCAGCAGTTTGGGAGGGACAGGGAATGAAAAACTGTTTTTT. Amino acids: CASSLGGTGNEKLFF.

In this sample, this clone turned up a few times. The chain recombines TRBV5-4 with TRBJ1-2; 12 bases agree with TRBD1. The V gene end was trimmed by 1 base and the J gene end by 8 bases; junction bases not matched to a gene: 6. The CDR3 is made up of 15 amino acids. Germline CDR1 SGHNT, CDR2 YYREEE (reference sequence). DNA for the CDR3: TGTGCCAGCAGCTTGCCGGGACAGGGGGCGCGCGGCTACACCTTC. Its protein product is CASSLPGQGARGYTF.